A single sample is the source of the 19 T cell receptor beta chains below, sequenced in a study of early T cells in non-severe SARS-CoV-2 infection. TCRdb re-called the 5' RACE reads through MiXCR, storing one row per CDR3 protein. Among around 46,000 distinct CDR3 sequences listed, approximately 5.9% were seen once. Here the sequenced sample was whole blood, taken at baseline. These receptors were obtained from an adult who was a healthcare worker with PCR-confirmed SARS-CoV-2 infection or an uninfected control (not recorded which).

This clonotype was counted many times. The V and J genes are TRBV20-1 and TRBJ2-3; D might be TRBD2 (6 bases). Germline V lookup: CDR1 DFQATT, CDR2 SNEGSKA (reference sequence). This CDR3 comprises 14 residues. Trimming took 5 bases from V and 2 from J, leaving 14 bases between them. CDR3 in DNA: TGCAGTGCTCCGCGGGGAACGCCCACAGATACGCAGTATTTT. Translated: CSAPRGTPTDTQYF.

CDR3 region: CSARGRGGTYEQYF. The CDR3 DNA sequence: TGCAGTGCTAGAGGCAGGGGAGGGACCTACGAGCAGTACTTC. The J gene is TRBJ2-7, the V gene TRBV20-1; D is possibly TRBD2 (7 bases). The CDR3 has 14 amino acids. Trimming left V 1 base short and J 2 bases short, with 12 bases between. CDR1 and CDR2 (germline): DFQATT, SNEGSKA (reference sequence).

This clonotype was picked up many times. The chain recombines TRBV20-1 with TRBJ2-1, with D maybe TRBD2 (6 bases). V lost 5 bases and J lost 7, with 15 bases in between. CDR1 and CDR2 (germline): DFQATT, SNEGSKA (reference sequence). The CDR3 extends over 13 amino acids. CDR3 DNA sequence: TGCAGTGCTCTCCTAGCGTCTGAGAATGAGCAGTTCTTC. As protein: CSALLASENEQFF.

Ten or more counts support this clonotype. CDR3 protein: CAISAGTRDEQYF. CDR3 in DNA: TGTGCCATCAGCGCCGGGACCCGTGACGAGCAGTACTTC. This chain links TRBV10-3 with TRBJ2-7; D is tentatively TRBD1 or TRBD2 (5 bases each). Germline values: CDR1 ENHRY, CDR2 SYGVKD. Between the trimmed V and J ends, which lost 6 bases and 5 bases, there was a span of 14 bases. The CDR3 sequence is 13 residues long.

This clonotype showed up many times. This chain connects TRBV7-9 to TRBJ2-1; D is perhaps TRBD1 or TRBD2 (5 bases each). This CDR3 spans 17 amino acids. Germline CDR1 SEHNR, CDR2 FQNEAQ (reference sequence). The germline V and J ends were trimmed by 3 bases and 6 bases, with 21 bases remaining between them. For the CDR3, the DNA is TGTGCCAGCAGCTTCGGGGCTGGGGATTGGGGTACCAATGAGCAGTTCTTC. This gives the protein CASSFGAGDWGTNEQFF.

The rearrangement uses TRBV19 and TRBJ2-6; TRBD1 agrees at 7 bases. The trim removed 10 bases at V and 2 bases at J, leaving 8 bases unmatched. Germline CDR1 and CDR2: LNHDA and SQIVND (reference sequence). There are 15 residues in the CDR3. The CDR3, as DNA: TGTGCCATTGCAGGGGGTGAAGCTGGGGCCAACGTCCTGACTTTC. This translates into CAIAGGEAGANVLTF.

This clonotype was seen ten or more times. This chain uses TRBV19 with TRBJ2-1, with D uncertain. Looked up from germline, CDR1 is LNHDA and CDR2 is SQIVND (reference sequence). V lost 3 bases and J lost 0, with 12 bases in between. There are 16 residues in the CDR3. Written as DNA, the CDR3 is TGTGCCAGTAGTATCCGTCTAGACCACTCCTACAATGAGCAGTTCTTC. Its translation: CASSIRLDHSYNEQFF.

About this clonotype itself: This likely stems from a read error, as it lies one base from a far larger clone. V is TRBV4-1 and J is TRBJ2-7; TRBD1 is a possible D gene (5 bases). Trimming removed 5 bases from V and 0 bases from J, with 8 bases in between. This CDR3 has 13 amino acids. CDR1 is MGHRA, CDR2 YSYEKL, per germline. CDR3 amino acids: CASSFDSSYEQYF. In DNA, the CDR3 is TGCGCCAGCAGCTTTGACAGCTCCTACGAGCAGTACTTC.

This clonotype was counted many times. The chain employs TRBV19 and TRBJ2-7; possibly TRBD1 for D (5 bases). This CDR3 is built from 14 residues. With 7 bases removed from V and 0 bases from J, the gap between germline ends came to 13 bases. From germline, CDR1 is LNHDA and CDR2 SQIVND (reference sequence). CDR3 nucleotides: TGTGCCAGTAATGCAGCGACAGCCTCCTACGAGCAGTACTTC. This encodes CASNAATASYEQYF.

There are many counts of this clonotype. V usage is TRBV5-1 and J usage is TRBJ2-6; tentatively, D is TRBD1 (5 bases). The CDR3 totals 16 residues. Germline CDR1 reads SGHRS; CDR2 reads YFSETQ. V was shortened by 1 base and J by 4 bases, with 12 bases between the two germline ends. The CDR3 DNA reads as TGCGCCAGCAGCTTGAAGATTGGGGCCGGGGCCAACGTCCTGACTTTC. Protein product: CASSLKIGAGANVLTF.

This clonotype was picked up many times. The genes are TRBV6-5 and TRBJ1-4; D remains unclear. CDR1 MNHEY and CDR2 SVGAGI come from the germline V gene. V lost 6 bases and J 3 bases, leaving 11 bases between the germline ends. The CDR3 runs 14 residues. CDR3 nucleotides: TGTGCCAGCAGCCACTTCGAGGCTAATGAAAAACTGTTTTTT. Amino acids: CASSHFEANEKLFF.

The rearrangement uses TRBV7-3 and TRBJ1-1; TRBD1 matches 7 bases. J was trimmed by 5 bases and V by 5 bases; bases with no gene match: 5. This CDR3 is built from 13 residues. The germline V gene has CDR1 SGHTA and CDR2 FQGTGA. The CDR3 sequence is CASSHRGGTEAFF. CDR3 DNA sequence: TGTGCCAGCAGCCACAGGGGAGGTACTGAAGCTTTCTTT.

This chain links TRBV10-1 with TRBJ1-1; 9 bases are shared with TRBD1. Losses at the gene ends were 6 bases for V and 6 bases for J; bases not matched to a gene: 8. The germline V gene has CDR1 WNHNN and CDR2 SYGVQD (reference sequence). This CDR3 contains 14 residues. The DNA of the CDR3 is TGCGCCAGCAGCCGGGACAGGGTTAAATCTGAAGCTTTCTTT. Translated: CASSRDRVKSEAFF.

This clonotype has only a few counts. The gene calls are TRBV2 and TRBJ2-3, with 10 bases lining up with TRBD2. From germline, CDR1 is SNHLY and CDR2 FYNNEI. The CDR3 loop spans 15 amino acids. V shed 6 bases and J 9 bases; nucleotides not matched to a gene: 12. This CDR3 reads CASRAQAGGLGTQYF. CDR3 DNA: TGTGCCAGCAGGGCACAAGCGGGAGGGCTGGGAACGCAGTATTTT. Using reference TRBV2 and TRBJ2-3 for the parts outside the CDR3, the full variable domain is EPEVTQTPSHQVTQMGQEVILRCVPISNHLYFYWYRQILGQKVEFLVSFYNNEISEKSEIFDDQFSVERPDGSNFTLKIRSTKLEDSAMYFCASRAQAGGLGTQYFGPGTRLTVL.

Many counts were recorded for this clonotype. The chain joins TRBV29-1 to TRBJ1-2; TRBD1 agrees at 11 bases. The ends lost 4 bases at V and 5 bases at J; junction bases unmatched: 3. Germline V gene data show CDR1 as SQVTM and CDR2 as ANQGSEA. This CDR3 has 13 amino acids. The CDR3 region is CSVGGTGGYGYTF. The CDR3 nucleotides are TGCAGCGTTGGAGGGACAGGGGGTTATGGCTACACCTTC.

This clonotype was found many times. The chain couples TRBV7-2 to TRBJ2-5; D gene ambiguous. Germline lookup yields CDR1 SGHTA and CDR2 FQGNSA. The CDR3 is made up of 11 amino acids. V dropped 3 bases and J dropped 2 bases, with 1 base sitting between them. CDR3 amino acids: CASSLQETQYF. As DNA, the CDR3 is TGTGCCAGCAGCTTGCAAGAGACCCAGTACTTC.

This clonotype was counted a few times. V is TRBV28 and J is TRBJ2-3; weak D call: TRBD1 (6 bases). Trimming left V 5 bases short and J 1 base short, with 19 bases between. CDR3 length: 17 residues. Germline CDR1 is MDHEN and CDR2 is SYDVKM. This CDR3 reads CASSTLPGDIGTDTQYF. As DNA, the CDR3 is TGTGCCAGCAGTACATTACCCGGGGACATCGGCACAGATACGCAGTATTTT.

The genes are TRBV29-1 and TRBJ2-5; unclear D gene. Germline V lookup: CDR1 SQVTM, CDR2 ANQGSEA. Trimming took 5 bases from V and 5 from J, leaving 15 bases between them. This CDR3 spans 13 amino acids. CDR3 nucleotide sequence: TGCAGCGTTTCAAGGGCCACTCCGGAGACCCAGTACTTC. This translates into CSVSRATPETQYF.

This chain joins TRBV4-2 and TRBJ1-5; maybe TRBD1 (5 bases). Trimming stripped 3 bases from V and 0 bases from J, with 9 bases between. Germline values: CDR1 LGHNA, CDR2 YNFKEQ. The CDR3 covers 15 residues. CDR3 DNA: TGTGCCAGCAGCCATCTAGACAGTAGCAATCAGCCCCAGCATTTT. As protein: CASSHLDSSNQPQHF.